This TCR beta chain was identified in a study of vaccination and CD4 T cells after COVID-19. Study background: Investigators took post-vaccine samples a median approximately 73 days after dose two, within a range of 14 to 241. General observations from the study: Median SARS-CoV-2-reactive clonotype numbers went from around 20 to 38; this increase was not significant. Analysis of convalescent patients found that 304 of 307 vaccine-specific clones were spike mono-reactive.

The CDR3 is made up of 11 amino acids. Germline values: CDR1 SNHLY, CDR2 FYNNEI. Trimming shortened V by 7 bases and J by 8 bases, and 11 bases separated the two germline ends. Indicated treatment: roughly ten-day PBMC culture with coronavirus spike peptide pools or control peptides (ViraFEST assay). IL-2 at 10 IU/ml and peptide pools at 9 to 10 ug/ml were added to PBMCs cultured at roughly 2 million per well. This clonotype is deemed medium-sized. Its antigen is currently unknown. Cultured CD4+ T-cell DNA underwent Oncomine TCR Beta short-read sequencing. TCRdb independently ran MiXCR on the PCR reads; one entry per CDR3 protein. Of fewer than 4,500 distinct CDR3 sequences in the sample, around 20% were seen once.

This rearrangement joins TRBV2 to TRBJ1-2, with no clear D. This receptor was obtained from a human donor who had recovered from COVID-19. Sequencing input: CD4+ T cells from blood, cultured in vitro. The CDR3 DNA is TGTGCCAGCAAGATAACGCAGGGCTACACCTTC. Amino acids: CASKITQGYTF.